A single sample gave rise to the 31 T cell receptor beta chains below, sequenced in a study of blood T cell repertoires in COVID-19. The assay was immunoSEQ multiplex PCR, and TCRdb's table has in-frame clones only and misses some. The sample yields under 250,000 clones, 86% seen once. The sample consisted of peripheral blood. The receptors shown here come from a woman between 55 and 75 years old who had recovered from COVID-19.

This rearrangement joins TRBV6-2 or TRBV6-3 to TRBJ2-1; 7 nucleotides align to TRBD2. Germline CDR1 is MNHEY and CDR2 is SVGEGT. After removal of 2 bases from V and 0 bases from J, the junction contained 4 bases not matched to a gene. The CDR3 runs 16 residues. CDR3 sequence reads: CASSYGEGPSYNEQFF. The CDR3 DNA is TGTGCCAGCAGTTACGGGGAGGGGCCCTCCTACAATGAGCAGTTCTTC.

The chain's CDR3 is CASSGRGGRSRGVTQYF. CDR3 sequence (DNA): TGTGCCAGCAGCGGCCGGGGGGGGCGATCCAGAGGTGTTACGCAGTATTTT. The gene calls are TRBV7-2 and TRBJ2-3; TRBD2 aligns across 8 bases. CDR3 length: 17 amino acids. Germline V gene data show CDR1 as SGHTA and CDR2 as FQGNSA. The ends lost 5 bases at V and 8 bases at J; junction bases unmatched: 18.

The V gene is TRBV2, the J gene TRBJ2-7; D perhaps matches TRBD1 (6 bases). There are 14 residues in the CDR3. Trimming removed 4 bases at V and 2 bases at J, with 12 bases between. Germline CDR1 and CDR2: SNHLY and FYNNEI. CDR3 DNA sequence: TGTGCCAGCAGTGGGCGGACAGAACCCTACGAGCAGTACTTC. Translation: CASSGRTEPYEQYF.

DNA for the CDR3: TGTGCCAGCAGCTTAGCCGGGACAGGAAAGAGGGACACCATATATTTT. Protein sequence: CASSLAGTGKRDTIYF. The chain carries TRBV7-6 and TRBJ1-3; 8 nucleotides line up with TRBD1. Germline lookup yields CDR1 SGHVS and CDR2 FNYEAQ. Unmatched junction bases numbered 9, after V lost 0 bases and J lost 8 bases. The CDR3 is 16 residues long.

This clone was detected once. This chain connects TRBV11-3 to TRBJ2-5; TRBD2 matches 8 bases. CDR3 length equals 15 residues. The junction had 6 bases not matched to a gene; V was cut back by 4 bases and J by 2 bases. From germline, CDR1 is SGHNT and CDR2 YENEEA. Here the CDR3 DNA reads TGTGCCAGCAGCTCGGGAGGGGGATCACAAGAGACCCAGTACTTC. Protein product: CASSSGGGSQETQYF. Combining the CDR3 with reference TRBV11-3 and TRBJ2-5 gives the whole variable domain EAGVVQSPRYKIIEKKQPVAFWCNPISGHNTLYWYLQNLGQGPELLIRYENEEAVDDSQLPKDRFSAERLKGVDSTLKIQPAELGDSAVYLCASSSGGGSQETQYFGPGTRLLVL.

The chain is built from TRBV9 and TRBJ2-1; D is perhaps TRBD1 (7 bases). The CDR3 totals 15 residues. V lost 3 bases, J lost 7 bases, and 17 bases lay in between. Germline assignment: CDR1 SGDLS and CDR2 YYNGEE. The CDR3 DNA follows: TGTGCCAGCAGCGCAATTAACAGGGGAGGAAATGAGCAGTTCTTC. This sequence encodes CASSAINRGGNEQFF.

The chain carries TRBV5-6 and TRBJ1-5, with a weak D call TRBD1 (5 bases). Germline values: CDR1 SGHDT, CDR2 YYEEEE. The CDR3 consists of 15 residues. V was shortened by 0 bases and J by 1 base, with 8 bases between the two germline ends. The CDR3 is CASSLAGGSNQPQHF. For the CDR3, the DNA is TGTGCCAGCAGCTTGGCCGGGGGGAGCAATCAGCCCCAGCATTTT.

This chain links TRBV19 with TRBJ2-2, with 11 bases fitting TRBD2. Germline trimming cut 4 bases from V and 4 bases from J; bases unmatched to any gene: 14. The CDR3 is 19 residues long. The germline V gene encodes CDR1 LNHDA and CDR2 SQIVND (reference sequence). The CDR3 nucleotides read TGTGCCAGTAGTACCCCGTTGATAGCGGGGGGGCGTATCACCGGGGAGCTGTTTTTT. It yields the protein CASSTPLIAGGRITGELFF.

The chain employs TRBV28 and TRBJ1-2, with TRBD1 matching 9 bases. The ends lost 6 bases at V and 7 bases at J; junction bases unmatched: 12. The germline V gene has CDR1 MDHEN and CDR2 SYDVKM. This CDR3 has 15 residues. As DNA, the CDR3 is TGTGCCAGCAGCCGCCCACAGGGGGCGGCAGGTGGCTACACCTTC. Its translation is CASSRPQGAAGGYTF.

The chain links TRBV19 to TRBJ2-4; D is perhaps TRBD2 (5 bases). Deletions cut 3 bases from V and 11 bases from J, with 11 bases between. Germline assignment: CDR1 LNHDA and CDR2 SQIVND (reference sequence). The CDR3 contains 12 residues. The CDR3: CASSIPGSLQYF. The CDR3 coding sequence is TGTGCCAGTAGTATTCCGGGGTCACTTCAGTACTTC.

This clone occurred once. CDR3 region: CASSQRAGANVLTF. CDR3 coding DNA: TGTGCCAGCAGCCAACGGGCTGGGGCCAACGTCCTGACTTTC. V is TRBV3-1 (or the pseudogene TRBV3-2) and J is TRBJ2-6, with D hard to call. The CDR3 spans 14 residues. V lost 2 bases and J lost 2, with 4 bases in between. Germline V gene lookup returns CDR1 LGHDT and CDR2 YNNKEL (reference sequence).

The V and J genes are TRBV6-5 and TRBJ2-6; 9 bases agree with TRBD1. This CDR3 has 15 amino acids. Germline V CDR1 and CDR2: MNHEY, SVGAGI. Losses at the gene ends were 5 bases for V and 3 bases for J; bases not matched to a gene: 2. The CDR3 reads CASSRQGVGANVLTF. The CDR3 DNA reads as TGTGCCAGCAGTCGACAGGGGGTTGGGGCCAACGTCCTGACTTTC.

The V gene is TRBV10-3, the J gene TRBJ1-1; D is possibly TRBD1 (5 bases). V dropped 6 bases and J dropped 1 base, with 12 bases sitting between them. In germline, CDR1 is ENHRY, CDR2 SYGVKD. This CDR3 has 14 amino acids. In DNA, the CDR3 is TGTGCCATCAGGCCCGGAGGGGCGAACACTGAAGCTTTCTTT. Its translation is CAIRPGGANTEAFF.

J is TRBJ1-1 and V is TRBV7-9; D gene unclear. This CDR3 is built from 14 residues. Germline V gives CDR1 SEHNR, CDR2 FQNEAQ (reference sequence). Trimming removed 2 bases at V and 6 bases at J, with 13 bases between. CDR3 in amino acids: CASSLPGTSAEAFF. CDR3 DNA: TGTGCCAGCAGCTTACCGGGAACCTCCGCTGAAGCTTTCTTT.

V gene TRBV6-4 combines with J gene TRBJ1-6, with TRBD1 identical over 8 bases. CDR3 length equals 14 residues. J gave up 7 bases and V 2 bases, and 1 base lay outside the gene matches. Germline loops: CDR1 MRHNA, CDR2 SNTAGT. As DNA, the CDR3 is TGTGCCAGCAGTGACCAGGGGGCGAATTCACCCCTCCACTTT. Translated, it gives CASSDQGANSPLHF.

This clone has just a few counts. The V and J genes are TRBV6-2 or TRBV6-3 and TRBJ1-1; D remains ambiguous. This CDR3 region has 13 residues. CDR1 is MNHEY, CDR2 SVGEGT, per germline. The V end lost 2 bases, the J end lost 1 base, and 5 bases lay between the germline ends. This CDR3 reads CASSYRGNTEAFF. The CDR3 DNA reads TGTGCCAGCAGTTACCGGGGGAACACTGAAGCTTTCTTT.

The chain couples TRBV10-1 to TRBJ1-5; maybe TRBD1 (6 bases). Trimming pared 7 bases from V and 0 bases from J, leaving 7 bases between. Germline CDR1 is WNHNN and CDR2 is SYGVQD (reference sequence). The CDR3 extends over 13 amino acids. CDR3 amino acids: CASNRVSNQPQHF. CDR3 nucleotide sequence: TGCGCCAGCAACAGGGTTAGCAATCAGCCCCAGCATTTT.

The chain employs TRBV11-1 and TRBJ2-5; TRBD2 is a possible D gene (7 bases). This CDR3 contains 16 residues. V lost 1 base and J 5 bases, leaving 17 bases between the germline ends. Germline-derived CDR1 and CDR2 are SGHAT and FQDESV (reference sequence). CDR3 region: CASSLDGGPLGETQYF. The CDR3 region has the DNA TGTGCCAGCAGCTTAGACGGGGGGCCCTTGGGCGAGACCCAGTACTTC.

This clone was picked up a small number of times. At the DNA level, this CDR3 is encoded by other sequences in the same sample as well. The J gene is TRBJ2-7, the V gene TRBV28, with 10 bases lining up with TRBD1. From germline, CDR1 is MDHEN and CDR2 SYDVKM. CDR3 length: 13 amino acids. V gave up 2 bases and J gave up 7 bases; unmatched junction bases: 2. In nucleotides, the CDR3 is TGTGCCAGCAGTTTAGGACAGGGGGGAGAGCAGTACTTC. It is translated as CASSLGQGGEQYF.

The chain is built from TRBV11-3 and TRBJ1-1, with D unresolved. V was trimmed by 1 base and J by 3 bases, leaving 15 bases between them. Germline assignment: CDR1 SGHNT and CDR2 YENEEA. The CDR3 spans 16 residues. CDR3: CASSLGGGFEHTEAFF. CDR3 nucleotides: TGTGCCAGCAGCTTAGGCGGAGGGTTTGAACACACTGAAGCTTTCTTT.

V is TRBV7-2 and J is TRBJ2-5; TRBD1 matches at 8 bases. Per the germline V gene, CDR1 is SGHTA and CDR2 is FQGNSA. After removal of 2 bases from V and 5 bases from J, the junction contained 13 bases not matched to a gene. The CDR3 runs 17 residues. CDR3 amino acids: CASSLRLQHRGKETQYF. CDR3 bases: TGTGCCAGCAGCTTACGATTACAACACAGGGGGAAGGAGACCCAGTACTTC.

Only one count was recorded for this clone. This chain uses TRBV7-9 with TRBJ2-5; the D is unclear. The CDR3 is 16 residues long. V gave up 3 bases and J gave up 2 bases, with 16 bases separating them. CDR1 and CDR2 from the germline V gene are SEHNR and FQNEAQ (reference sequence). The CDR3 nucleotides are TGTGCCAGCAGCTTTGGTCAGAGTGGGCGTCAAGAGACCCAGTACTTC. It translates to CASSFGQSGRQETQYF.

The chain employs TRBV4-3 and TRBJ2-7, with 11 positions matching TRBD2. The V gene's germline CDR1 is LGHNA and CDR2 YSLEER. This CDR3 spans 15 amino acids. Trimming cost V 5 bases and J 2 bases; bases outside gene matches: 5. CDR3: CASSEQGLAAYEQYF. The CDR3 DNA follows: TGCGCCAGCAGCGAGCAGGGACTAGCGGCCTACGAGCAGTACTTC.

The genes are TRBV5-1 and TRBJ1-1, with 9 bases aligning to TRBD1. CDR1 is SGHRS, CDR2 YFSETQ, per germline. CDR3 length equals 16 residues. V dropped 4 bases and J dropped 6; count of bases not matched to a gene: 13. This CDR3 reads CASSPAPGQGLPEAFF. In nucleotides, the CDR3 is TGCGCCAGCAGCCCGGCTCCAGGACAGGGGTTGCCTGAAGCTTTCTTT.

The chain has TRBV6-5 and TRBJ1-5, with D unresolved. Trimming stripped 6 bases from V and 0 bases from J, with 12 bases between. In germline, CDR1 is MNHEY, CDR2 SVGAGI. The CDR3 has 15 residues. The CDR3 protein is CASRPQPNSNQPQHF. The CDR3, as DNA: TGTGCCAGCAGACCACAGCCTAATAGCAATCAGCCCCAGCATTTT.

This clone showed up just once. This chain links TRBV19 with TRBJ2-7, with TRBD1 matching 8 bases. The germline V gene has CDR1 LNHDA and CDR2 SQIVND (reference sequence). This CDR3 is 14 amino acids long. V gave up 5 bases and J gave up 4 bases; unmatched junction bases: 7. CDR3: CASSAGGAYYEQYF. Written as DNA, the CDR3 is TGTGCCAGTAGTGCAGGGGGCGCTTATTACGAGCAGTACTTC.

The V gene is TRBV6-5, the J gene TRBJ1-5; a possible D gene is TRBD1 (6 bases). The CDR3 spans 13 residues. The germline V gene encodes CDR1 MNHEY and CDR2 SVGAGI. V was pared by 11 bases and J by 5 bases, with 16 bases between. CDR3 coding DNA: TGTGCCGTAAGCGCGGGGGCCGATCAGCCCCAGCATTTT. Its translation is CAVSAGADQPQHF.

V and J are TRBV24-1 and TRBJ2-1; 11 positions agree with TRBD2. CDR1 and CDR2 from the germline V gene are KGHDR and SFDVKD. Trimming removed 3 bases from V and 2 bases from J; junction bases left unmatched: 2. CDR3 length: 16 amino acids. DNA of the CDR3: TGTGCCACCAGTGATAATAGCGGGGGGGCCTACAATGAGCAGTTCTTC. Residues: CATSDNSGGAYNEQFF.

The chain recombines TRBV7-2 with TRBJ1-1, with a possible D match to TRBD1 (6 bases). The CDR3 is 14 residues long. Germline CDR1 SGHTA, CDR2 FQGNSA. Trimming shortened V by 6 bases and J by 3 bases, and 14 bases separated the two germline ends. CDR3 region: CASRPRQADTEAFF. CDR3 nucleotides: TGTGCCAGCAGACCTCGACAGGCCGACACTGAAGCTTTCTTT.

DNA of the CDR3: TGCAGTGCTAGTGAAAATATGTATCAGCCCCAGCATTTT. It encodes CSASENMYQPQHF. J is TRBJ1-5 and V is TRBV20-1; D remains ambiguous. Trimming cost V 3 bases and J 5 bases, with 11 bases left between them. The CDR3 has 13 residues. Per germline, CDR1 DFQATT and CDR2 SNEGSKA (reference sequence).

The chain has TRBV7-2 and TRBJ2-3, with 8 bases fitting TRBD1. Germline CDR1 is SGHTA and CDR2 is FQGNSA. The CDR3 length is 15 residues. Trimming took 5 bases from V and 6 from J; bases not matched to a gene: 10. The CDR3 spells CASSTQGVVADTQYF. In nucleotides, the CDR3 is TGTGCCAGCAGCACACAGGGGGTGGTAGCTGATACGCAGTATTTT.